This T cell receptor (beta chain) was sequenced in a study of CD8 T cells in Susac syndrome. Controls were drawn from healthy donors and were matched for age and sex. TEMRA cells were FACS-enriched, unlike CD8+ and CD4+ T cells, which were negatively isolated. The authors reverse transcribed roughly 0.5 to 1 ug RNA with random hexamers. Amplification of TCR beta CDR3 used immunoSEQ multiplex PCR across 54 Vbeta and 13 Jbeta. Using its own MiXCR run on the immunoSEQ multiplex PCR reads, TCRdb lists one record per CDR3 protein. The data show 180,000 or so distinct CDR3 sequences, about 95% seen once. The CDR3 is made up of 16 amino acids. Germline lookup yields CDR1 SGDLS and CDR2 YYNGEE. J gave up 3 bases and V 3 bases, and 10 bases lay outside the gene matches.

This sequence joins TRBV9 and TRBJ1-1, with 8 positions matching TRBD1. The source of this sequence is a human donor in good health. The sample taken for sequencing was CD4+ T cells from PBMCs. CDR3 DNA sequence: TGTGCCAGCAGCGCTGGTTCTCAGGGGGCCGACACTGAAGCTTTCTTT. Its protein product is CASSAGSQGADTEAFF.